This record covers a single T cell receptor beta chain. These data originate in a study of T cell responses to AZD1222 COVID-19 vaccine. Profiling relied on immunoSEQ multiplex PCR, and the TCRdb table lists in-frame clones only, not all of them. The table shows about 160,000 clones, with around nine tenths occurring only once. The length of the CDR3 is 13 residues. Germline values: CDR1 SNHLY, CDR2 FYNNEI. The trim removed 7 bases at V and 4 bases at J, leaving 2 bases unmatched. Material: peripheral blood, obtained on day 0 of AZD1222 vaccination. The rearrangement uses TRBV2 and TRBJ1-5; TRBD1 matches at 9 bases. The sequence was collected from an adult in good health. CDR3 in amino acids: CASTGQGNQPQHF. For the CDR3, the DNA is TGTGCCAGCACGGGACAGGGTAATCAGCCCCAGCATTTT.